The 24 T cell receptor beta chains below were found in one sample sequenced in a study of regulatory T cells in long-lasting Graves disease. Through Arm-PCR of CDR3 regions and iRepertoire HTBI primers, TCR beta libraries were built. TCRdb recomputed calls from the multiplex PCR reads with MiXCR, one row per CDR3 protein. The data show about 330,000 distinct CDR3 sequences, roughly 16% seen once. Time point in this sample: newly diagnosed GD, antithyroid drugs for less than 3 months. After RNA was extracted from PBMCs, the TCR library was made from it. This sample also belongs to another study, concerning T cells in Graves' hyperthyroidism and ophthalmopathy.

The sample consisted of peripheral blood mononuclear cells (PBMCs), taken at new diagnosis, from a patient treated with antithyroid drugs. The receptors shown here come from a woman between 18 and 29 years old with Graves disease.

This clonotype has only a few counts. The chain employs TRBV7-8 and TRBJ1-3, with D hard to call. CDR3 length: 15 amino acids. Germline CDR1 reads SGHVS; CDR2 reads FQNEAQ. V was trimmed by 5 bases and J by 0 bases, leaving 11 bases between them. The CDR3 loop is CASSLDGFSGNTIYF. The CDR3 DNA sequence: TGTGCCAGCAGCCTGGACGGATTCTCTGGAAACACCATATATTTT.

This clonotype was recorded at least ten times. The chain links TRBV5-1 to TRBJ2-1; D possibly corresponds to TRBD2 (6 bases). The CDR3 runs 15 residues. The V and J ends lost 0 bases and 13 bases respectively, with 20 bases between them. The germline V gene encodes CDR1 SGHRS and CDR2 YFSETQ. The CDR3 is CASSLGDSYSNRQFF. CDR3 bases: TGCGCCAGCAGCTTGGGGGACTCCTACTCCAATCGACAGTTCTTC.

This clonotype was seen many times. The CDR3 loop reads CSAEGGTEAFF. The CDR3 coding sequence is TGCAGTGCCGAAGGGGGCACTGAAGCTTTCTTT. The J gene is TRBJ1-1, the V gene TRBV20-1, with D possibly TRBD1 on 6 matching bases. The V end lost 6 bases, the J end lost 4 bases, and 9 bases lay between the germline ends. The CDR3 totals 11 residues. Per the germline V gene, CDR1 is DFQATT and CDR2 is SNEGSKA (reference sequence).

Many counts were recorded for this clonotype. The chain combines TRBV2 with TRBJ2-2; 10 bases match TRBD1. V gave up 6 bases and J gave up 4 bases; unmatched junction bases: 8. The CDR3 consists of 16 residues. CDR1 and CDR2 (germline): SNHLY, FYNNEI. CDR3 sequence (DNA): TGTGCCAGCAGGACAGGGGGCGCATGGTTCACCGGGGAGCTGTTTTTT. Encoded protein: CASRTGGAWFTGELFF.

This clonotype was counted at least ten times. This chain uses TRBV11-2 with TRBJ1-2, with unresolved D. The CDR3 is 13 residues long. V lost 5 bases to trimming and J lost 3 bases, with 10 bases between them. CDR1 and CDR2 from the germline V gene are SGHAT and FQNNGV. CDR3 DNA sequence: TGTGCCAGCAGCCCCACGACTGACTATGGCTACACCTTC. Protein sequence: CASSPTTDYGYTF.

In its sample, this clonotype was seen many times. J is TRBJ2-5 and V is TRBV9; D may be TRBD2 (6 bases). CDR3 length: 15 amino acids. V shed 4 bases and J shed 5 bases, with 18 bases lying between them. Germline loops: CDR1 SGDLS, CDR2 YYNGEE. The CDR3 protein is CASSFTEGRWETQYF. CDR3 DNA: TGTGCCAGCAGCTTTACCGAAGGGAGGTGGGAGACCCAGTACTTC.

This clonotype was recorded a few times. The rearrangement joins TRBV25-1 to TRBJ2-7; the match to TRBD1 covers 12 bases. The V gene's germline CDR1 is MGHDK and CDR2 SYGVNS. V lost 5 bases, J lost 3 bases, and 11 bases stayed unmatched. The CDR3 is 17 amino acids. The CDR3 region is CASSPRWGTGGFYEQYF. In DNA, the CDR3 is TGTGCCAGCAGTCCGCGTTGGGGGACAGGGGGCTTCTACGAGCAGTACTTC.

The CDR3 nucleotides read TGTGCCAGCAGTGAAGTTCAGCCCAATCAGCCCCAGCATTTT. Translating it yields CASSEVQPNQPQHF. The V gene is TRBV2, the J gene TRBJ1-5; D gene unclear. Germline V gives CDR1 SNHLY, CDR2 FYNNEI. The ends were cut back, 1 base at V and 3 bases at J, with 7 bases in the middle. This CDR3 spans 14 amino acids.

This chain links TRBV5-6 with TRBJ1-6, with a possible D match to TRBD1 (6 bases). CDR3 length equals 16 residues. V was pared by 3 bases and J by 6 bases, with 16 bases between. Germline V gives CDR1 SGHDT, CDR2 YYEEEE. The CDR3 loop reads CASSWGGGHSNSPLHF. CDR3 in DNA: TGTGCCAGCAGCTGGGGGGGCGGACATAGTAATTCACCCCTCCACTTT.

This clonotype was counted between two and nine times. Germline is not matched at one junction end, which may reflect a read error. The chain couples TRBV7-7 to TRBJ2-7; 9 nucleotides align to TRBD1. Germline values: CDR1 SSHAT, CDR2 FNYEAQ (reference sequence). CDR3 length: 15 residues. CDR3: CASSLGTGQTYEQYF. For the CDR3, the DNA is TGTGCTAGCAGCTTAGGGACAGGGCAAACCTACGAGCAGTACTTC.

This chain links TRBV6-1 with TRBJ2-3; weak D call: TRBD1 (5 bases). Germline loops: CDR1 MNHNS, CDR2 SASEGT. V lost 6 bases and J lost 1, with 14 bases in between. This CDR3 has 15 amino acids. The CDR3 loop is CASRVQGRGTDTQYF. CDR3 DNA sequence: TGTGCCAGCAGAGTGCAGGGCCGTGGCACAGATACGCAGTATTTT.

The rearrangement uses TRBV11-2 and TRBJ2-1, with 7 nucleotides matching TRBD1. Germline CDR1 is SGHAT and CDR2 is FQNNGV. This CDR3 is 15 amino acids long. V lost 4 bases, J lost 1 base, and 4 bases stayed unmatched. Here the CDR3 DNA reads TGTGCCAGCAGCTCCCACAGGGGTTCCTACAATGAGCAGTTCTTC. Protein product: CASSSHRGSYNEQFF. The full variable domain, with the rest looked up from reference TRBV11-2 and TRBJ2-1, is EAGVAQSPRYKIIEKRQSVAFWCNPISGHATLYWYQQILGQGPKLLIQFQNNGVVDDSQLPKDRFSAERLKGVDSTLKIQPAKLEDSAVYLCASSSHRGSYNEQFFGPGTRLTVL.

This clonotype came up many times. The CDR3, as DNA: TGCAGTGCTAGAGATCCCCTAGCGGGATCGGACGAGCAGTTCTTC. It translates to CSARDPLAGSDEQFF. The gene calls are TRBV20-1 and TRBJ2-1; 9 bases are shared with TRBD2. Losses at the gene ends were 0 bases for V and 10 bases for J; bases not matched to a gene: 10. Germline-derived CDR1 and CDR2 are DFQATT and SNEGSKA (reference sequence). CDR3 size: 15 residues.

This clonotype has at least ten counts. The rearrangement joins TRBV30 to TRBJ2-5; D is unclear. The CDR3 totals 14 residues. The V end lost 0 bases, the J end lost 6 bases, and 14 bases lay between the germline ends. Germline CDR1 reads GTSNPN; CDR2 reads SVGIG (reference sequence). For the CDR3, the DNA is TGTGCCTGGAGTGTCGGTCCAGGAGCGAAGACCCAGTACTTC. It codes for CAWSVGPGAKTQYF.

This clonotype was seen only a few times. The J gene is TRBJ2-3, the V gene TRBV4-1, with no clear D. Looked up from germline, CDR1 is MGHRA and CDR2 is YSYEKL. This CDR3 contains 14 residues. Deletions cut 4 bases from V and 1 base from J, with 9 bases between. The DNA for the CDR3 is TGCGCCAGCAGCCCAAAACCGGGCACAGATACGCAGTATTTT. Translation: CASSPKPGTDTQYF.

This clonotype was seen repeatedly, ten times or more. The gene calls are TRBV18 and TRBJ2-5; D is possibly TRBD1 or TRBD2 (5 bases each). Germline CDR1 KGHSH, CDR2 LQKENI. The CDR3 covers 18 residues. Trimming cost V 5 bases and J 2 bases, with 24 bases left between them. Here the CDR3 DNA reads TGTGCCAGCTCATCCAGGGCCTCTAGCCCGGTGCGTCAAGAGACCCAGTACTTC. Amino acids: CASSSRASSPVRQETQYF.

This clonotype was detected a few times. V and J are TRBV19 and TRBJ1-1; 11 bases are a match to TRBD1. V lost 9 bases, J lost 3 bases, and 9 bases stayed unmatched. CDR1 and CDR2 from the germline V gene are LNHDA and SQIVND (reference sequence). The length of the CDR3 is 15 residues. The CDR3, as DNA: TGTGCCAGCGCCGGGACAGGGGGGTGGTACACTGAAGCTTTCTTT. Protein: CASAGTGGWYTEAFF. Full variable domain (remainder filled in from reference TRBV19 and TRBJ1-1): DGGITQSPKYLFRKEGQNVTLSCEQNLNHDAMYWYRQDPGQGLRLIYYSQIVNDFQKGDIAEGYSVSREKKESFPLTVTSAQKNPTAFYLCASAGTGGWYTEAFFGQGTRLTVV.

This clonotype occurred many times. The chain couples TRBV5-1 to TRBJ2-5, with 10 bases matching TRBD1. V dropped 3 bases and J dropped 5; count of bases not matched to a gene: 7. Per germline, CDR1 SGHRS and CDR2 YFSETQ. This CDR3 has 15 amino acids. CDR3 sequence (DNA): TGCGCCAGCAGCTCCCTGACAGGGGGCACGGAGACCCAGTACTTC. Translation gives CASSSLTGGTETQYF.

This clonotype was picked up many times. The chain links TRBV5-1 to TRBJ1-1; D might be TRBD1 (5 bases). The CDR3 is 13 residues long. Between the trimmed V and J ends, which lost 4 bases and 6 bases, there was a span of 13 bases. The germline V gene encodes CDR1 SGHRS and CDR2 YFSETQ. The CDR3 protein is CASSRGQGAEAFF. The CDR3 DNA reads TGCGCCAGCAGCCGCGGGCAGGGAGCTGAAGCTTTCTTT.

The chain carries TRBV5-1 and TRBJ2-7; a weak D match, TRBD1 (6 bases). The CDR3 covers 15 residues. Germline CDR1 reads SGHRS; CDR2 reads YFSETQ. V lost 4 bases, J lost 4 bases, and 18 bases lay in between. CDR3 coding DNA: TGCGCCAGCAGCGCACCCGGTGGACAGAGATACGAGCAGTACTTC. This sequence encodes CASSAPGGQRYEQYF.

This clonotype was recorded many times. The chain employs TRBV7-3 and TRBJ2-1; D is possibly TRBD2 (6 bases). Germline CDR1 SGHTA, CDR2 FQGTGA. The V and J ends lost 5 bases and 7 bases respectively, with 21 bases between them. The CDR3 is 16 residues long. CDR3 region: CASSPGLTAAGNEQFF. DNA of the CDR3: TGTGCCAGCAGCCCCGGCCTCACGGCGGCGGGGAATGAGCAGTTCTTC.

This clonotype was observed many times. The J gene is TRBJ1-4, the V gene TRBV7-8, with TRBD1 matching over 8 bases. The CDR3 contains 15 residues. Germline V lookup: CDR1 SGHVS, CDR2 FQNEAQ. Trimming at V came to 3 bases and at J to 6 bases, leaving 6 bases not matched to a gene. The CDR3 reads CASSLQGATDEKLFF. CDR3 coding DNA: TGTGCCAGCAGCTTGCAGGGGGCGACGGATGAAAAACTGTTTTTT.

This clonotype was seen at least ten times. The V and J genes are TRBV28 and TRBJ2-1; D ambiguous. V lost 5 bases and J 6 bases, leaving 5 bases between the germline ends. Looked up from germline, CDR1 is MDHEN and CDR2 is SYDVKM. This CDR3 is 11 amino acids long. The CDR3 loop is CASSVGNEQFF. CDR3 DNA: TGTGCCAGCAGTGTGGGCAATGAGCAGTTCTTC.

This clonotype has ten or more counts. The chain has TRBV6-1 and TRBJ2-5, with a weak D call TRBD2 (6 bases). Trimming shortened V by 9 bases and J by 2 bases, and 16 bases separated the two germline ends. This CDR3 has 14 amino acids. Looked up from germline, CDR1 is MNHNS and CDR2 is SASEGT. For the CDR3, the DNA is TGTGCCAGTGCGGCAGGAGGGCAACAAGAGACCCAGTACTTC. It yields the protein CASAAGGQQETQYF.